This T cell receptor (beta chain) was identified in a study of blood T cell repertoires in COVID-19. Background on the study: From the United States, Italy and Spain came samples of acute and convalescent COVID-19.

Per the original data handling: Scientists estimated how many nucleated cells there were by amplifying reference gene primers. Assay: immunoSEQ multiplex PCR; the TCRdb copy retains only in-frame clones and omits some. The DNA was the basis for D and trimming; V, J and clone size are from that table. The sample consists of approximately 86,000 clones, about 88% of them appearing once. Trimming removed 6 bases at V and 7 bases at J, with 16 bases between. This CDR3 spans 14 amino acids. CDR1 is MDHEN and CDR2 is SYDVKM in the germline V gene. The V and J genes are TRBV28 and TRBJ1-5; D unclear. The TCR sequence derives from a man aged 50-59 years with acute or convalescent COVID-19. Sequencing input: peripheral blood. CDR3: CASSSDVGLQPQHF. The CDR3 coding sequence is TGTGCCAGCAGCAGCGACGTGGGTTTGCAGCCCCAGCATTTT.